One and the same sample provided the 5 T cell receptor beta chains below, sequenced in a study of technical replicates of blood from a few donors. The protocol was immunoSEQ multiplex PCR, while the TCRdb copy is restricted to in-frame clones and leaves out a portion. The sample contains under 95,000 clones, around 94% of which appear only once. What was sequenced was T cells isolated from PBMCs. All receptors come from a human donor in good health.

The rearrangement links TRBV29-1 to TRBJ1-1, with D unclear. Germline V lookup: CDR1 SQVTM, CDR2 ANQGSEA. Between the trimmed V and J ends, which lost 3 bases and 6 bases, there was a span of 17 bases. The CDR3 covers 14 residues. The CDR3 spells CSVDSAGGGSEAFF. DNA for the CDR3: TGCAGCGTTGATAGTGCGGGCGGTGGGTCTGAAGCTTTCTTT.

In its sample, this clone was seen once. This rearrangement joins TRBV11-2 to TRBJ2-7; D gene unclear. CDR3 size: 13 residues. Germline loops: CDR1 SGHAT, CDR2 FQNNGV. The germline V and J ends were trimmed by 1 base and 4 bases, with 8 bases remaining between them. The CDR3 bases are TGTGCCAGCAGCTTAGGTTCAGGATACGAGCAGTACTTC. Translation: CASSLGSGYEQYF.

In DNA, the CDR3 is TGTGCCAGCTCACCAGCCTTAGAGGTAATAACGTCTTCACCCCTCCACTTT. As protein: CASSPALEVITSSPLHF. The V call is TRBV18, the J call TRBJ1-6; no clear D. There are 17 residues in the CDR3. Germline V gene data show CDR1 as KGHSH and CDR2 as LQKENI. The V gene lost 2 bases and the J gene lost 9 bases, with 20 bases spanning the gap.

The rearrangement uses TRBV30 and TRBJ2-2; 11 bases are a match to TRBD1. Germline values: CDR1 GTSNPN, CDR2 SVGIG (reference sequence). The CDR3 loop spans 15 amino acids. The junction had 9 bases not matched to a gene; V was cut back by 7 bases and J by 5 bases. The CDR3 reads CAFAPGQGATGELFF. CDR3 sequence (DNA): TGTGCCTTCGCCCCTGGACAGGGGGCTACCGGGGAGCTGTTTTTT.

This sequence joins TRBV5-6 and TRBJ1-1; D is undetermined. CDR3 length: 14 amino acids. V gave up 0 bases and J gave up 4 bases, with 10 bases separating them. The V gene's germline CDR1 is SGHDT and CDR2 YYEEEE. The CDR3 DNA follows: TGTGCCAGCAGCTTGGAGGGAGGTGGCACTGAAGCTTTCTTT. As protein: CASSLEGGGTEAFF. Drawing the rest from reference TRBV5-6 and TRBJ1-1, the complete variable domain is DAGVTQSPTHLIKTRGQQVTLRCSPKSGHDTVSWYQQALGQGPQFIFQYYEEEERQRGNFPDRFSGHQFPNYSSELNVNALLLGDSALYLCASSLEGGGTEAFFGQGTRLTVV.